Below, 25 T cell receptor beta chains from the same sample are listed, as sequenced in a study of cytomegalovirus exposure and HLA in healthy donors. The PCR ran on 60 Vbeta and 13 Jbeta primers. Measured with immunoSEQ multiplex PCR; TCRdb has only the in-frame clones, and not every one. The sample lists 130,000 to 150,000 clones, roughly 80% occurring once. Sequencing was carried out using PBMCs. The receptors stem from a man younger than 35 in good health and CMV-seronegative.

The chain joins TRBV6-1 to TRBJ1-3; D gene uncertain. The V gene's germline CDR1 is MNHNS and CDR2 SASEGT. Trimming removed 2 bases at V and 1 base at J, with 6 bases between. This CDR3 contains 14 residues. The CDR3 spells CASSENLSGNTIYF. As DNA, the CDR3 is TGTGCCAGCAGTGAAAATCTTTCTGGAAACACCATATATTTT.

The chain has TRBV7-6 and TRBJ2-1, with 9 bases fitting TRBD2. CDR3 length: 16 residues. Germline values: CDR1 SGHVS, CDR2 FNYEAQ. V lost 0 bases and J lost 4; bases outside the gene matches: 4. The CDR3 nucleotides read TGTGCCAGCAGCTTAGCCCCTAGCGGGGCGTACAATGAGCAGTTCTTC. Amino acids: CASSLAPSGAYNEQFF.

V usage is TRBV29-1 and J usage is TRBJ2-3, with TRBD2 as a possible D gene (7 bases). The V gene lost 1 base and the J gene lost 4 bases, with 21 bases spanning the gap. The CDR3 is made up of 17 amino acids. In germline, CDR1 is SQVTM, CDR2 ANQGSEA. CDR3 region: CSVEVLTWGGGSDTQYF. In nucleotides, the CDR3 is TGCAGCGTTGAAGTTCTAACCTGGGGGGGCGGCTCAGATACGCAGTATTTT.

The sample holds a few counts of this clone. The chain joins TRBV4-3 to TRBJ2-7; D may be TRBD1 (5 bases). V lost 0 bases and J lost 3, with 12 bases in between. Germline V gene lookup returns CDR1 LGHNA and CDR2 YSLEER. CDR3 length: 15 residues. For the CDR3, the DNA is TGCGCCAGCAGCCAAGATGAAGGGCAGGGCTACGAGCAGTACTTC. This gives the protein CASSQDEGQGYEQYF.

CDR3 nucleotide sequence: TGTGCCAGCAGCCAAGACAGTACCACCCTCTATGGCTACACCTTC. Encoded protein: CASSQDSTTLYGYTF. The chain couples TRBV5-4 to TRBJ1-2, with a tentative D call TRBD1 (5 bases). CDR1 is SGHNT and CDR2 is YYREEE in the germline V gene (reference sequence). This CDR3 comprises 15 residues. Trimming removed 4 bases at V and 4 bases at J, with 17 bases between.

The gene calls are TRBV13 and TRBJ1-1; D perhaps matches TRBD1 (6 bases). Trimming stripped 5 bases from V and 11 bases from J, with 15 bases between. CDR1 is PRHDT and CDR2 is FYEKMQ in the germline V gene (reference sequence). The CDR3 has 12 amino acids. For the CDR3, the DNA is TGTGCCAGCAGCCCGGGGGGGCTACGGGCTTTCTTT. Translation gives CASSPGGLRAFF.

The chain couples TRBV4-1 to TRBJ1-5; 9 bases line up with TRBD1. Germline V lookup: CDR1 MGHRA, CDR2 YSYEKL. Trimming at V came to 4 bases and at J to 2 bases, leaving 12 bases not matched to a gene. CDR3 length: 18 residues. CDR3 protein: CASSRTGTGFLGNQPQHF. In DNA, the CDR3 is TGCGCCAGCAGCCGAACCGGGACAGGGTTCTTAGGCAATCAGCCCCAGCATTTT.

The chain has TRBV2 and TRBJ1-4; TRBD1 aligns across 9 bases. Germline CDR1 is SNHLY and CDR2 is FYNNEI. Trimming removed 8 bases from V and 5 bases from J; junction bases left unmatched: 3. The CDR3 has 13 amino acids. This chain's CDR3 is CASLGTGNEKLFF. The CDR3, as DNA: TGTGCCAGCCTTGGGACAGGGAATGAAAAACTGTTTTTT. Supplemented by reference TRBV2 and TRBJ1-4, the full variable domain reads EPEVTQTPSHQVTQMGQEVILRCVPISNHLYFYWYRQILGQKVEFLVSFYNNEISEKSEIFDDQFSVERPDGSNFTLKIRSTKLEDSAMYFCASLGTGNEKLFFGSGTQLSVL.

The chain couples TRBV11-2 to TRBJ2-7, with D possibly matching TRBD1 (5 bases). The germline CDR1 and CDR2 sequences are SGHAT and FQNNGV. The CDR3 sequence is 19 residues long. V was pared by 1 base and J by 7 bases, with 29 bases between. CDR3 sequence: CASSLVPVWTKGLIGEQYF. The CDR3, as DNA: TGTGCCAGCAGCTTAGTCCCCGTTTGGACAAAAGGTCTCATTGGGGAGCAGTACTTC. Variable domain in full (rest from reference TRBV11-2 and TRBJ2-7): EAGVAQSPRYKIIEKRQSVAFWCNPISGHATLYWYQQILGQGPKLLIQFQNNGVVDDSQLPKDRFSAERLKGVDSTLKIQPAKLEDSAVYLCASSLVPVWTKGLIGEQYFGPGTRLTVT.

The chain joins TRBV6-5 to TRBJ2-2, with D uncertain. This CDR3 contains 14 residues. The ends were cut back, 2 bases at V and 0 bases at J, with 4 bases in the middle. Germline CDR1 is MNHEY and CDR2 is SVGAGI. CDR3 sequence (DNA): TGTGCCAGCAGTTACGGGCCGAACACCGGGGAGCTGTTTTTT. Amino acid sequence: CASSYGPNTGELFF.

This clone was seen only a few times. This chain links TRBV27 with TRBJ1-1; no reliable D call. Trimming removed 3 bases from V and 1 base from J, with 9 bases in between. Germline assignment: CDR1 MNHEY and CDR2 SMNVEV (reference sequence). This CDR3 contains 14 residues. In nucleotides, the CDR3 is TGTGCCAGCAGTTTGGGAGGAAAGAACACTGAAGCTTTCTTT. It translates to CASSLGGKNTEAFF.

V and J are TRBV19 and TRBJ2-7, with a tentative D call TRBD2 (5 bases). This CDR3 region has 14 residues. V lost 3 bases and J lost 7, with 16 bases in between. CDR1 and CDR2 from the germline V gene are LNHDA and SQIVND (reference sequence). CDR3 residues: CASSILGLADEQYF. In DNA, the CDR3 is TGTGCCAGTAGTATCCTCGGCCTAGCAGATGAGCAGTACTTC.

This chain connects TRBV18 to TRBJ2-7, with TRBD1 matching over 7 bases. V was clipped by 2 bases and J by 4 bases; unmatched bases: 5. Germline CDR1 KGHSH, CDR2 LQKENI. The CDR3 contains 14 residues. The CDR3 coding sequence is TGTGCCAGCTCACCATTCGACAGGGAGTACGAGCAGTACTTC. It specifies CASSPFDREYEQYF.

This chain uses TRBV11-2 with TRBJ2-1; 9 bases agree with TRBD2. The germline CDR1 and CDR2 sequences are SGHAT and FQNNGV. CDR3 size: 16 residues. Losses at the gene ends were 1 base for V and 9 bases for J; bases not matched to a gene: 10. The CDR3 loop reads CASSLGGGGGAVEQFF. The CDR3 region has the DNA TGTGCCAGCAGCTTAGGGGGCGGCGGGGGGGCGGTTGAGCAGTTCTTC.

This chain uses TRBV18 with TRBJ2-7; D perhaps matches TRBD1 (6 bases). This CDR3 is 14 amino acids long. Germline CDR1 KGHSH, CDR2 LQKENI. Trimming stripped 4 bases from V and 2 bases from J, with 12 bases between. This chain's CDR3 is CASSRGQGAYEQYF. As DNA, the CDR3 is TGTGCCAGCTCACGGGGGCAGGGCGCCTACGAGCAGTACTTC. Supplemented by reference TRBV18 and TRBJ2-7, the full variable domain reads NAGVMQNPRHLVRRRGQEARLRCSPMKGHSHVYWYRQLPEEGLKFMVYLQKENIIDESGMPKERFSAEFPKEGPSILRIQQVVRGDSAAYFCASSRGQGAYEQYFGPGTRLTVT.

The chain is built from TRBV19 and TRBJ1-5; TRBD1 is a possible D gene (6 bases). Germline assignment: CDR1 LNHDA and CDR2 SQIVND (reference sequence). CDR3 length: 14 residues. V was trimmed by 2 bases and J by 3 bases, leaving 8 bases between them. CDR3 in amino acids: CASSIRTVNQPQHF. For the CDR3, the DNA is TGTGCCAGTAGTATACGGACAGTCAATCAGCCCCAGCATTTT.

The chain links TRBV6-5 to TRBJ1-1; 7 nucleotides line up with TRBD1. The trim removed 7 bases at V and 7 bases at J, leaving 15 bases unmatched. The CDR3 is 15 residues long. Germline V gene data show CDR1 as MNHEY and CDR2 as SVGAGI. The CDR3 spells CASTSLTRQGGEAFF. CDR3 bases: TGTGCCAGCACCAGCCTAACAAGACAGGGAGGTGAAGCTTTCTTT.

V usage is TRBV5-4 and J usage is TRBJ1-1, with D possibly TRBD1 on 6 matching bases. This CDR3 has 13 amino acids. The ends were cut back, 4 bases at V and 4 bases at J, with 11 bases in the middle. Germline V gene lookup returns CDR1 SGHNT and CDR2 YYREEE (reference sequence). The DNA for the CDR3 is TGTGCCAGCAGCCGAGGGGGGGCCACTGAAGCTTTCTTT. Translated: CASSRGGATEAFF.

The chain couples TRBV6-6 to TRBJ2-5; a possible D gene is TRBD2 (5 bases). The germline gives CDR1 MNHNY, CDR2 SVGAGI (reference sequence). CDR3 length: 15 residues. V shed 0 bases and J shed 5 bases, with 13 bases lying between them. The CDR3 sequence: CASSYSRVAWETQYF. DNA of the CDR3: TGTGCCAGCAGTTACTCGAGGGTGGCCTGGGAGACCCAGTACTTC.

This clone was recorded once. The rearrangement links TRBV7-9 to TRBJ1-3; D is ambiguous. Germline V gene data show CDR1 as SEHNR and CDR2 as FQNEAQ (reference sequence). The V end was cut by 5 bases, the J end by 0 bases, with 11 bases between. CDR3 size: 15 residues. DNA for the CDR3: TGTGCCAGCAGCCTCCCAGCGGTCTCTGGAAACACCATATATTTT. Translated, it gives CASSLPAVSGNTIYF.

Regarding this clone: The sample carries other DNA sequences with the same CDR3. V usage is TRBV6-5 and J usage is TRBJ1-4; TRBD1 matches at 9 bases. CDR1 and CDR2 from the germline V gene are MNHEY and SVGAGI. The CDR3 contains 15 residues. V lost 1 base, J lost 4 bases, and 1 base stayed unmatched. This chain's CDR3 is CASSYWGQGNEKLFF. The CDR3 DNA reads TGTGCCAGCAGTTACTGGGGACAGGGTAATGAAAAACTGTTTTTT.

V is TRBV7-2 and J is TRBJ1-6; TRBD1 agrees at 10 bases. Per germline, CDR1 SGHTA and CDR2 FQGNSA. The CDR3 has 17 residues. The ends lost 3 bases at V and 10 bases at J; junction bases unmatched: 12. CDR3 loop: CASSFAGTGVPNSPLHF. CDR3 DNA: TGTGCCAGCAGCTTCGCCGGGACAGGGGTACCAAACTCACCCCTCCACTTT.

The chain links TRBV9 to TRBJ1-2; 9 bases are shared with TRBD1. The CDR3 has 18 amino acids. The V gene's germline CDR1 is SGDLS and CDR2 YYNGEE. V trimming: 3 bases; J trimming: 0 bases; junction bases outside the gene matches: 12. The CDR3 nucleotides are TGTGCCAGCAGCGCCCGACCGGGACAGGGATCTCCTAACTATGGCTACACCTTC. Amino acids: CASSARPGQGSPNYGYTF.

This rearrangement joins TRBV13 to TRBJ2-7; D not certain. Germline CDR1 is PRHDT and CDR2 is FYEKMQ (reference sequence). Trimming left V 7 bases short and J 1 base short, with 14 bases between. This CDR3 is 14 amino acids long. The CDR3 region is CASTPRAISYEQYF. CDR3 bases: TGTGCCAGCACCCCCCGAGCCATATCCTACGAGCAGTACTTC.

Comment on this clone: Relative to the germline gene, one junction end is altered; a read error may explain this. This chain uses TRBV10-1 with TRBJ1-1, with D uncertain. Germline CDR1 and CDR2: WNHNN and SYGVQD (reference sequence). The CDR3 spans 15 residues. This CDR3 reads CASSSYLDRVPQRLF. The CDR3 coding sequence is TGCGCCAGCAGCTCTTATCTCGACCGAGTCCCCCAGCGACTCTTT.